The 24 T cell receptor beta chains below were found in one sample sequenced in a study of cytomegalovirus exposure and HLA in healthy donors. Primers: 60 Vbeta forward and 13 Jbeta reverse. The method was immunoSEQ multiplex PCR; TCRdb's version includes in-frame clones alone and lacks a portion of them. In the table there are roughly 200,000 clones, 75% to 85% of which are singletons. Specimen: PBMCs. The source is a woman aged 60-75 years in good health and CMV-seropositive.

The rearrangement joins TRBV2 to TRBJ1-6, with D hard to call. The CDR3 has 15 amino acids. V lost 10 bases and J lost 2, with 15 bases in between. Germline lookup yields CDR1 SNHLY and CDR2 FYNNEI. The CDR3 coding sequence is TGTGCCATCTCTAGTTCAAGCCCCTATAATTCACCCCTCCACTTT. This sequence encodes CAISSSSPYNSPLHF.

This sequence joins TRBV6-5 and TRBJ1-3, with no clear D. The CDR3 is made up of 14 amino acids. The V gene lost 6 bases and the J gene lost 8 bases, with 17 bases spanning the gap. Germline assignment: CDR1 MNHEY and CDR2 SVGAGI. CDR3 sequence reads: CASREGGGSDTIYF. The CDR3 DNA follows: TGTGCCAGCAGGGAGGGAGGAGGGTCTGACACCATATATTTT.

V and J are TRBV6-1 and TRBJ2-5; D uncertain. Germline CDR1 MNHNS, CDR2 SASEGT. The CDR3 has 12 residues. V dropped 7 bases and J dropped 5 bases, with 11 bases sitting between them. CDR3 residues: CASNGLVETQYF. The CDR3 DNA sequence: TGTGCCAGCAACGGTTTAGTGGAGACCCAGTACTTC.

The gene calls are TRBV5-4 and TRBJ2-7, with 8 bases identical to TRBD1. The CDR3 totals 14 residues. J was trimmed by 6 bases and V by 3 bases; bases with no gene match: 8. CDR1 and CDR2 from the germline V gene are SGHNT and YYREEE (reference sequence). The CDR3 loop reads CASSSAKDRVEQYF. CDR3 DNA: TGTGCCAGCAGCTCCGCCAAGGACAGGGTCGAGCAGTACTTC. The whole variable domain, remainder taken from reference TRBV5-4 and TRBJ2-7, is ETGVTQSPTHLIKTRGQQVTLRCSSQSGHNTVSWYQQALGQGPQFIFQYYREEENGRGNFPPRFSGLQFPNYSSELNVNALELDDSALYLCASSSAKDRVEQYFGPGTRLTVT.

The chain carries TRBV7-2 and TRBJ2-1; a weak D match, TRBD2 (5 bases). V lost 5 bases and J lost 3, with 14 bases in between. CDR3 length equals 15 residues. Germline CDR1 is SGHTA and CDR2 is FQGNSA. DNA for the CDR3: TGTGCCAGCAGCCGGGGTGTCGGCAGCTACAATGAGCAGTTCTTC. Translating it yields CASSRGVGSYNEQFF.

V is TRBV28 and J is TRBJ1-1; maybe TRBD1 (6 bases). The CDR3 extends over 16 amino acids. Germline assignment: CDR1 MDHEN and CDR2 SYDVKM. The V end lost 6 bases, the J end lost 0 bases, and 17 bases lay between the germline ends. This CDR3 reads CASSSTQGRLNTEAFF. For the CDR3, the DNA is TGTGCCAGCAGCTCCACACAGGGCCGGCTGAACACTGAAGCTTTCTTT.

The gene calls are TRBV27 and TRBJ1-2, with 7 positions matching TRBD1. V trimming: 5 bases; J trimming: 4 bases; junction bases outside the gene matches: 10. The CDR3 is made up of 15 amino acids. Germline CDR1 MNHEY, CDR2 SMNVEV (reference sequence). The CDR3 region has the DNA TGTGCCAGCAGTCCAAGAACAGGGGCCGTCTATGGCTACACCTTC. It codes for CASSPRTGAVYGYTF.

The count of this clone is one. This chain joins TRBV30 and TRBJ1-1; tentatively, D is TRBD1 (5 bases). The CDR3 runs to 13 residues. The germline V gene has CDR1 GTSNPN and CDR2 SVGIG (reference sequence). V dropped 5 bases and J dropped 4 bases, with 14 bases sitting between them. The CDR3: CAWSKSQGTEAFF. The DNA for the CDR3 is TGTGCCTGGTCAAAGTCCCAGGGCACTGAAGCTTTCTTT.

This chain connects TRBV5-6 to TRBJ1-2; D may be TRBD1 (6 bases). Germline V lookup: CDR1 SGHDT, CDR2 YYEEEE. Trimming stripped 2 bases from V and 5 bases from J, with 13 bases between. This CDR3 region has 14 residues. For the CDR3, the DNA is TGTGCCAGCAGCTTAAGGGGGATTGAATATGGCTACACCTTC. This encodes CASSLRGIEYGYTF.

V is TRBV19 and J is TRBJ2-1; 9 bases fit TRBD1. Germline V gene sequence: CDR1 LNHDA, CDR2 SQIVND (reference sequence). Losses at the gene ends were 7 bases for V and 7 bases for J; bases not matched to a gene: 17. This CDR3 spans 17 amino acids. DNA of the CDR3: TGTGCCAGTATCGATGGTTCGGCCGGGACAGGGTCGAATGAGCAGTTCTTC. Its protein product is CASIDGSAGTGSNEQFF. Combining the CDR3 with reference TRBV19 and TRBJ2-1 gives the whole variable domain DGGITQSPKYLFRKEGQNVTLSCEQNLNHDAMYWYRQDPGQGLRLIYYSQIVNDFQKGDIAEGYSVSREKKESFPLTVTSAQKNPTAFYLCASIDGSAGTGSNEQFFGPGTRLTVL.

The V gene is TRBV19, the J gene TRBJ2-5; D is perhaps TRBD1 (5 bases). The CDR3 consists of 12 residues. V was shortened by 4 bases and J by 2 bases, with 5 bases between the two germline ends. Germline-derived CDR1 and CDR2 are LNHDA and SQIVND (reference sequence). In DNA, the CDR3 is TGTGCCAGTAGTACAGGGCAAGAGACCCAGTACTTC. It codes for CASSTGQETQYF.

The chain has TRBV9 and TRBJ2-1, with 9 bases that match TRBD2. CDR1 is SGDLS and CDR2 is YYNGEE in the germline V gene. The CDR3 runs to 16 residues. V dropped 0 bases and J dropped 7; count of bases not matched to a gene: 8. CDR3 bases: TGTGCCAGCAGCGTAGGGGTAGCGGGAGATATGAATGAGCAGTTCTTC. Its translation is CASSVGVAGDMNEQFF. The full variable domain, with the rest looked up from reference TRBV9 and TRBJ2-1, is DSGVTQTPKHLITATGQRVTLRCSPRSGDLSVYWYQQSLDQGLQFLIQYYNGEERAKGNILERFSAQQFPDLHSELNLSSLELGDSALYFCASSVGVAGDMNEQFFGPGTRLTVL.

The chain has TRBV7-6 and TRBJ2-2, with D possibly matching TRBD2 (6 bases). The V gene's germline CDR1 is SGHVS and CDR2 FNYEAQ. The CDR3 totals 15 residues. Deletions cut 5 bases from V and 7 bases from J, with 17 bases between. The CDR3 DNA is TGTGCCAGCAGCCTGAACCGGGAGCTAGGCGGGGAGCTGTTTTTT. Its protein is CASSLNRELGGELFF.

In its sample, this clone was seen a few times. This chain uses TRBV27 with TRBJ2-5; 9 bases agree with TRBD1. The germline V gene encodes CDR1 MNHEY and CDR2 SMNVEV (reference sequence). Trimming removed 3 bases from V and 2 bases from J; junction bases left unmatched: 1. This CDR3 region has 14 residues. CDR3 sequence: CASSLTGGQETQYF. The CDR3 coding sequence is TGTGCCAGCAGTTTGACAGGGGGGCAAGAGACCCAGTACTTC.

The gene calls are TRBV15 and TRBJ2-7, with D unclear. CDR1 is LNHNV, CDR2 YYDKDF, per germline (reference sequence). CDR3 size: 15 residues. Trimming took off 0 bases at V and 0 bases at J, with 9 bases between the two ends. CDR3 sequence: CATSREGAVSYEQYF. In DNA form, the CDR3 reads TGTGCCACCAGCAGAGAAGGTGCGGTCTCCTACGAGCAGTACTTC.

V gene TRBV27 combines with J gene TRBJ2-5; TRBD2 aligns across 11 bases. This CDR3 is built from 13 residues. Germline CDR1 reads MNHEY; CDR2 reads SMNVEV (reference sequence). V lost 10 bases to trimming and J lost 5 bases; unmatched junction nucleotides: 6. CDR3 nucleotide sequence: TGTGCCACCGCACTAGCGGGAGAGGAGACCCAGTACTTC. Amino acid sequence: CATALAGEETQYF.

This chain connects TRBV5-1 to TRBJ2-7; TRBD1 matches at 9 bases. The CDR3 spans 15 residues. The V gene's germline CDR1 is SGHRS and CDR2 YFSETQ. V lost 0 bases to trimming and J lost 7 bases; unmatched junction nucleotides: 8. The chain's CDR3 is CASSLGFGTGLEQYF. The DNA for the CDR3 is TGCGCCAGCAGCTTGGGTTTTGGGACAGGGCTTGAGCAGTACTTC.

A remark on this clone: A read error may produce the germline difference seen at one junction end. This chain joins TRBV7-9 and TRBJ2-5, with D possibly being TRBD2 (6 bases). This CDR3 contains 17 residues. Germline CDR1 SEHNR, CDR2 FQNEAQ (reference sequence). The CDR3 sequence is CSSSLGRDSLLRETQYF. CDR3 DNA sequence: TGTTCCAGCAGCTTAGGAAGGGACTCACTTCTACGGGAGACCCAGTACTTC.

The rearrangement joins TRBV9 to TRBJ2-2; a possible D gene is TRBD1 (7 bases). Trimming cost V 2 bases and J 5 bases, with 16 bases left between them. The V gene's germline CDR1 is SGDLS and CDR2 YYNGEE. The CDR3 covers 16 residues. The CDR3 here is CASSVGGAGGTGELFF. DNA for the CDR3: TGTGCCAGCAGCGTGGGCGGGGCAGGGGGTACCGGGGAGCTGTTTTTT.

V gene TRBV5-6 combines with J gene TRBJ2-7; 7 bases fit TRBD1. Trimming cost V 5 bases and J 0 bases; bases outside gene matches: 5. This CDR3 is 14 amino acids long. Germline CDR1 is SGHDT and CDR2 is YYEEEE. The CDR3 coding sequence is TGTGCCAGCAGTATGGGGGACAGCTCCTACGAGCAGTACTTC. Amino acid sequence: CASSMGDSSYEQYF.

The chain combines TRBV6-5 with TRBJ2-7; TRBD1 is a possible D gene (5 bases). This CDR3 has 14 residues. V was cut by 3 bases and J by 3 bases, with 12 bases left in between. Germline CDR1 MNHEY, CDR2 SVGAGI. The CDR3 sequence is CASSYSRQHYEQYF. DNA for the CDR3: TGTGCCAGCAGTTATTCTAGACAGCACTACGAGCAGTACTTC.

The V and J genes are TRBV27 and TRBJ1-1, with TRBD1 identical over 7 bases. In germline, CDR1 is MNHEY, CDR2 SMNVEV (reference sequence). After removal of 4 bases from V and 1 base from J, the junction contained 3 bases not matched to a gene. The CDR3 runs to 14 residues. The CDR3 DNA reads TGTGCCAGCAGTTCGAGGACAGGGAACACTGAAGCTTTCTTT. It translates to CASSSRTGNTEAFF.

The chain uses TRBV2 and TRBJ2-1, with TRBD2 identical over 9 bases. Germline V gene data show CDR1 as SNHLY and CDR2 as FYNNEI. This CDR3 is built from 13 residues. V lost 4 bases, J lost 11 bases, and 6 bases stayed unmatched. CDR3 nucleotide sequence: TGTGCCAGCAGTGGACTAGCGGTTGTTAAGCAGTTCTTC. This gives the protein CASSGLAVVKQFF.

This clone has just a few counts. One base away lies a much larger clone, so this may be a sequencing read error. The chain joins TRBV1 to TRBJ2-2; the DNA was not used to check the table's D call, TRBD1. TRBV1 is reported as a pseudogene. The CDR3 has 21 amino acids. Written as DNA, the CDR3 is TGCACCAGCAGCCAGGGGGACAGATGTTTCGTCTGGGGTTCGAACACCGGGGAGCTGTTTTTT. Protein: CTSSQGDRCFVWGSNTGELFF.